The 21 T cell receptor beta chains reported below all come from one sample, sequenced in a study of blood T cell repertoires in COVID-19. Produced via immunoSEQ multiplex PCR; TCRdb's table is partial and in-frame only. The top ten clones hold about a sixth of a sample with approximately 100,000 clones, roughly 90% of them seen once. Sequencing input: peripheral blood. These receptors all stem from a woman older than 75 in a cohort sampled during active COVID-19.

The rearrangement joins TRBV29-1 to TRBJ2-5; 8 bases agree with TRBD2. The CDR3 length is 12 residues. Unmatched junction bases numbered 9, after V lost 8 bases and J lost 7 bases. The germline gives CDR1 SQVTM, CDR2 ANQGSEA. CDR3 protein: CSRREDGVTQYF. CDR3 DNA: TGCAGCCGGCGGGAGGACGGGGTGACCCAGTACTTC.

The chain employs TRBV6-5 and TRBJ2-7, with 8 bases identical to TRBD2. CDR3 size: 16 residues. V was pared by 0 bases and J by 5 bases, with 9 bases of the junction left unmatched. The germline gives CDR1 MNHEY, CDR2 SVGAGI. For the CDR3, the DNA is TGTGCCAGCAGTTACTCGTCTCGCCCAGCGGGAGACGAGCAGTACTTC. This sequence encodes CASSYSSRPAGDEQYF.

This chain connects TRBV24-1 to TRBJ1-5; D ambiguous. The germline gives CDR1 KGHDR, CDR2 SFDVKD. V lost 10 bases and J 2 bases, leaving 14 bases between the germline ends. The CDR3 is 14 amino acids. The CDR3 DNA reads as TGTGCCACAGCGGACGTAGGCGGCAATCAGCCCCAGCATTTT. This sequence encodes CATADVGGNQPQHF.

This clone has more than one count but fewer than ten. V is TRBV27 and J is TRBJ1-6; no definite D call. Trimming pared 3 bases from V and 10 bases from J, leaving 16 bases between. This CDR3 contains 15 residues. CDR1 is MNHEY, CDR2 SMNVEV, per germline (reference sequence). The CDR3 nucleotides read TGTGCCAGCAGTTTTTGGTCCTCGCCGGAGTCACCCCTCCACTTT. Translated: CASSFWSSPESPLHF.

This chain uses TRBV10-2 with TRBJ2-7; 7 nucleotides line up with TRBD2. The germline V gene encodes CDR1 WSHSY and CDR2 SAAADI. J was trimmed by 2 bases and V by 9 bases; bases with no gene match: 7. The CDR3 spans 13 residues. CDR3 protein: CASSTGLAYEQYF. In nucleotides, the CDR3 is TGCGCCAGTTCCACCGGACTAGCCTACGAGCAGTACTTC.

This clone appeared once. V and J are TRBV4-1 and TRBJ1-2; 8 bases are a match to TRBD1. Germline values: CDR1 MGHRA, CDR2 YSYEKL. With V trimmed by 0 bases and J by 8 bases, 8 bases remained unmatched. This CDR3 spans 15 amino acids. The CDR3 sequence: CASSQEGQGAVGYTF. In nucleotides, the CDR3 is TGCGCCAGCAGCCAAGAGGGCCAGGGGGCGGTAGGCTACACCTTC.

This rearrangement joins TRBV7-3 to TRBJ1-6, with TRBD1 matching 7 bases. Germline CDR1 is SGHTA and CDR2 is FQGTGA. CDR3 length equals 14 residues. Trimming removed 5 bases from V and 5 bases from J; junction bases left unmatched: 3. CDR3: CASSPGQHNSPLHF. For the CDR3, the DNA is TGTGCCAGCAGCCCGGGACAGCATAATTCACCCCTCCACTTT.

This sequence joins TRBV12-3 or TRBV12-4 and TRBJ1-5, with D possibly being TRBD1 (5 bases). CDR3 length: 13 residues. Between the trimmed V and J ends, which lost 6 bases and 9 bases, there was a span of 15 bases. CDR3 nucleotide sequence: TGTGCCAGCAGCCTAGGGACTGCTCGGCCCCAGCATTTT. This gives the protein CASSLGTARPQHF.

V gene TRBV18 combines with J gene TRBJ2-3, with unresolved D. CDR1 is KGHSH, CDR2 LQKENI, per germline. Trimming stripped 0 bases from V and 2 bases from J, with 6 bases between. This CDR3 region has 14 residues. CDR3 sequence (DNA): TGTGCCAGCTCACCACCAAGCCTCACAGATACGCAGTATTTT. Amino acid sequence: CASSPPSLTDTQYF.

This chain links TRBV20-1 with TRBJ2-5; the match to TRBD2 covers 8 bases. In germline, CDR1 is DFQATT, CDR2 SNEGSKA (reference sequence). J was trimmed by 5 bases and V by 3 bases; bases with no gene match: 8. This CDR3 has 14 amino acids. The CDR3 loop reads CSASSSGSRETQYF. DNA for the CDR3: TGCAGTGCTAGTTCGAGCGGGAGCCGGGAGACCCAGTACTTC.

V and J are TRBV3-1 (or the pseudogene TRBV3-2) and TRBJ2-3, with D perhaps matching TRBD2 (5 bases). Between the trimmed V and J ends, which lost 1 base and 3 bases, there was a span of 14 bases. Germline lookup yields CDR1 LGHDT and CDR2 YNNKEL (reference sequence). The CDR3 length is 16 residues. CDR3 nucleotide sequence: TGTGCCAGCAGCCAAGGGGGAACCCAGCGGACAGATACGCAGTATTTT. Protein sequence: CASSQGGTQRTDTQYF.

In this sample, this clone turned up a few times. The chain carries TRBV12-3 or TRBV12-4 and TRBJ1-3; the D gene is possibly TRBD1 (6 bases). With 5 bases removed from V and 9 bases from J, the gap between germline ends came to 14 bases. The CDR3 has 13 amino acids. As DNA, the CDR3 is TGTGCCAGCAGTGCTACAGGGTCTCCCACCATATATTTT. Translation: CASSATGSPTIYF.

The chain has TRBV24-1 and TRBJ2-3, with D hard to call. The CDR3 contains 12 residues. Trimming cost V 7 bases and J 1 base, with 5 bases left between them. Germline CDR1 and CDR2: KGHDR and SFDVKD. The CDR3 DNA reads TGTGCCACCAGAAGAGGCACAGATACGCAGTATTTT. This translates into CATRRGTDTQYF.

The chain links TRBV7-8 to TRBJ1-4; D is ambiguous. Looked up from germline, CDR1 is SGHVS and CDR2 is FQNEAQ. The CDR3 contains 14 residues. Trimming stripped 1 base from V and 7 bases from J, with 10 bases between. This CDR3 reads CASSLGRRGEKLFF. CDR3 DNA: TGTGCCAGCAGCTTAGGGCGGCGGGGTGAAAAACTGTTTTTT.

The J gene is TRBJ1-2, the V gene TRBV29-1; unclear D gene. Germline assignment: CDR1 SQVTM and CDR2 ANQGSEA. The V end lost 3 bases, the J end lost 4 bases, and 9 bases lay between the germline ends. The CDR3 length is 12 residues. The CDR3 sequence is CSVEKLLYGYTF. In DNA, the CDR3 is TGCAGCGTTGAGAAGTTACTCTATGGCTACACCTTC.

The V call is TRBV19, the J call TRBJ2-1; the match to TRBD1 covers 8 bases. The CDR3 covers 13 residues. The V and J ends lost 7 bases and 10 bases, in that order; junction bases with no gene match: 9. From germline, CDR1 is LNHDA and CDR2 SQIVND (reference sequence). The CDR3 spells CASTLKGTGEQFF. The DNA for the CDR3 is TGTGCCAGTACCCTAAAGGGGACAGGCGAGCAGTTCTTC.

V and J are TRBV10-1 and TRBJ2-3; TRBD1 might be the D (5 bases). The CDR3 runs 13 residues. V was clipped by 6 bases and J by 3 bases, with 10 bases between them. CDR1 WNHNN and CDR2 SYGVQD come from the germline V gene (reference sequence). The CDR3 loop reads CASSTGQTDTQYF. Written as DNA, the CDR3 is TGCGCCAGCAGCACCGGACAAACAGATACGCAGTATTTT.

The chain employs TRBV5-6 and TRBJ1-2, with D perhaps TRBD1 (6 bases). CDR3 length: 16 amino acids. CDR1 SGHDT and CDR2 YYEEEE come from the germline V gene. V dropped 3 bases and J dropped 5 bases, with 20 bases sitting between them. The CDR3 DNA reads TGTGCCAGCAGCTATCGCACGACAGGATCGGGGTATGGCTACACCTTC. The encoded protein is CASSYRTTGSGYGYTF.

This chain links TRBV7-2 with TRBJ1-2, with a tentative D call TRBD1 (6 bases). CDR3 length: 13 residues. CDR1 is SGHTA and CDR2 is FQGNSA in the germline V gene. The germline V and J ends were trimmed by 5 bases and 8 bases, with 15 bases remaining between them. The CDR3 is CASSTPTGSGYTF. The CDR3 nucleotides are TGTGCCAGCAGCACACCTACAGGGTCGGGCTACACCTTC.

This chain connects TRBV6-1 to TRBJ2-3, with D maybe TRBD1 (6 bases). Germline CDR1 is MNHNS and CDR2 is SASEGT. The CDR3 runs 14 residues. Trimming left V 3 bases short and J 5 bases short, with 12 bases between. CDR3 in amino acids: CASSDILQGDTQYF. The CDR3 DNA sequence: TGTGCCAGCAGTGACATACTACAGGGAGATACGCAGTATTTT.

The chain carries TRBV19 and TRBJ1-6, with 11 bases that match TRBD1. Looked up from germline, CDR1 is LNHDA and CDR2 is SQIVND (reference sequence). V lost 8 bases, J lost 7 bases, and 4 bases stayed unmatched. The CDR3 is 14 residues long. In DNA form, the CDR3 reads TGTGCCAGTGGACAGGGGGCGCGGAATTCACCCCTCCACTTT. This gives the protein CASGQGARNSPLHF.